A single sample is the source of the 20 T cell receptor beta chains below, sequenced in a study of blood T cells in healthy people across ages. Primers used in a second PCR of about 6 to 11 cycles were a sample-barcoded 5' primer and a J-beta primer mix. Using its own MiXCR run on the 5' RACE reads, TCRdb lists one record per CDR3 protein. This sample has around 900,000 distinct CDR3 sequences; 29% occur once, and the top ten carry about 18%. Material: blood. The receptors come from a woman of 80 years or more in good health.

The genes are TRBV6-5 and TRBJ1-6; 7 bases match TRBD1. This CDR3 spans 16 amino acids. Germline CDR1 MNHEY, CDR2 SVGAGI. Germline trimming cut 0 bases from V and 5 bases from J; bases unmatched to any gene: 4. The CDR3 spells CASSYSRDRNNSPLHF. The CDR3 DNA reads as TGTGCCAGCAGTTACTCGAGGGACAGAAATAATTCACCCCTCCACTTT.

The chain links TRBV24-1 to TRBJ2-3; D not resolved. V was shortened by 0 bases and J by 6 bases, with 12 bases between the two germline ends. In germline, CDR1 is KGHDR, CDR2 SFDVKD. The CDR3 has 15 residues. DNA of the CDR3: TGTGCCACCAGTGATTTGCGAGAAGCGTCGGATACGCAGTATTTT. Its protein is CATSDLREASDTQYF.

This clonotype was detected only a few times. CDR3 in amino acids: CASSPWTGYSGSTEAFF. CDR3 nucleotides: TGTGCCAGCAGCCCCTGGACAGGGTACTCCGGGAGCACTGAAGCTTTCTTT. The chain uses TRBV5-6 and TRBJ1-1, with 8 nucleotides matching TRBD1. The germline V gene encodes CDR1 SGHDT and CDR2 YYEEEE. CDR3 size: 17 residues. V was clipped by 4 bases and J by 4 bases; unmatched bases: 15.

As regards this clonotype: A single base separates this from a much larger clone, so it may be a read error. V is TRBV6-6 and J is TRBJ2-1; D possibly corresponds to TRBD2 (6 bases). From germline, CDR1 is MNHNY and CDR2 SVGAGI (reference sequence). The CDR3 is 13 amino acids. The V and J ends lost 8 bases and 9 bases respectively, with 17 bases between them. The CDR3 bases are TGTGCCAGCTCGGGACTCTCCAGCGCTGAGCAGTTCTTC. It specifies CASSGLSSAEQFF.

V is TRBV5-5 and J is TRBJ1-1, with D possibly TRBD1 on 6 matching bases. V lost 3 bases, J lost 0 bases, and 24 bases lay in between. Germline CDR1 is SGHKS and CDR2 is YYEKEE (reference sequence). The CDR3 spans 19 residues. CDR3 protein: CASSYRKNFGQTLNTEAFF. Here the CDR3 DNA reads TGTGCCAGCAGCTACCGAAAAAATTTTGGACAGACCTTGAACACTGAAGCTTTCTTT.

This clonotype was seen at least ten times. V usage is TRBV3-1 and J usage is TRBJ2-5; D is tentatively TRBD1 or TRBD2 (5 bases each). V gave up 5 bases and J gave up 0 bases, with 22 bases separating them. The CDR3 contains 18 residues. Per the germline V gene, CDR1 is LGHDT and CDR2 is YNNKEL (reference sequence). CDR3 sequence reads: CASSSVFGGENYQETQYF. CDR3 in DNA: TGTGCCAGCAGCTCGGTCTTTGGGGGAGAAAATTACCAAGAGACCCAGTACTTC.

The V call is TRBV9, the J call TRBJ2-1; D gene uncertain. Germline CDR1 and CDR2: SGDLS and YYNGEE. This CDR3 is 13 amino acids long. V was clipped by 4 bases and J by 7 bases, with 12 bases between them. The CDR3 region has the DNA TGTGCCAGCAGCCCTGGAGACGTGAATGAGCAGTTCTTC. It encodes CASSPGDVNEQFF. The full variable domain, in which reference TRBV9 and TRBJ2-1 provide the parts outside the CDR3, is DSGVTQTPKHLITATGQRVTLRCSPRSGDLSVYWYQQSLDQGLQFLIQYYNGEERAKGNILERFSAQQFPDLHSELNLSSLELGDSALYFCASSPGDVNEQFFGPGTRLTVL.

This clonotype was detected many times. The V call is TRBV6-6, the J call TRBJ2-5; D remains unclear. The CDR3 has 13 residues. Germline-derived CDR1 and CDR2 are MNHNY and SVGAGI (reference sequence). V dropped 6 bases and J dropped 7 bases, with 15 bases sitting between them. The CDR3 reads CASRLVLSGTQYF. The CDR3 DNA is TGTGCCAGCAGACTGGTCCTATCGGGGACCCAGTACTTC.

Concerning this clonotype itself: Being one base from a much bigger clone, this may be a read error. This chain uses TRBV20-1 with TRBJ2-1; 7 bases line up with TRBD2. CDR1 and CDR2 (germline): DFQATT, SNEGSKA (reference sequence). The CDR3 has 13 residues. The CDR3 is CSASIAGHNEQLF. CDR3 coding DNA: TGCAGTGCTTCTATAGCGGGCCACAATGAGCAGTTGTTC.

CDR3 region: CSATTGEVDTQYF. CDR3 nucleotide sequence: TGCAGTGCTACGACGGGAGAGGTAGATACGCAGTATTTT. The chain couples TRBV20-1 to TRBJ2-3; perhaps TRBD2 as D (6 bases). From germline, CDR1 is DFQATT and CDR2 SNEGSKA (reference sequence). The CDR3 is 13 amino acids. V lost 4 bases to trimming and J lost 5 bases, with 13 bases between them.

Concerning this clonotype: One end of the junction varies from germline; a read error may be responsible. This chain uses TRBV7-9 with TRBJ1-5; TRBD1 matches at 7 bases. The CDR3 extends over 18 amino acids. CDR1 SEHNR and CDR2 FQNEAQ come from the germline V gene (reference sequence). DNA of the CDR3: TGTGTCAGCAGCTTAGGCAGGGGGGCGGCTGTCGGCAATCAGCCCCAGCATTTT. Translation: CVSSLGRGAAVGNQPQHF.

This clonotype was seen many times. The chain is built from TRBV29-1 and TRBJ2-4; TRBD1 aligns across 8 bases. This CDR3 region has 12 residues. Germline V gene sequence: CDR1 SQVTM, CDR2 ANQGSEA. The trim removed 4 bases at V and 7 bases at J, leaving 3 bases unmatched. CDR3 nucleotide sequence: TGCAGCGTTGCAGGGGGCTGGAACATTCAGTACTTC. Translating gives CSVAGGWNIQYF.

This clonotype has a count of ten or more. CDR3 residues: CASRGYSGGSSEQYF. The CDR3 DNA reads TGTGCCAGCAGAGGATATAGCGGGGGGTCATCCGAGCAGTACTTC. The rearrangement joins TRBV16 to TRBJ2-7, with 10 bases aligning to TRBD2. V trimming: 6 bases; J trimming: 6 bases; junction bases outside the gene matches: 11. The CDR3 runs 15 residues. Per the germline V gene, CDR1 is KGHSY and CDR2 is FQNENV.

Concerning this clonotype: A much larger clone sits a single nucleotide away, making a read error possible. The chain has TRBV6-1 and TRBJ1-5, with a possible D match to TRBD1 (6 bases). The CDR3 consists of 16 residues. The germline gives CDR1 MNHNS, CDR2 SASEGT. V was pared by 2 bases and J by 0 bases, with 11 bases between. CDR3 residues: CASSERGAYSNQPQHF. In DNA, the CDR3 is TGTGCCAGCAGTGAACGGGGGGCTTATAGCAATCAGCCCCAGCATTTT.

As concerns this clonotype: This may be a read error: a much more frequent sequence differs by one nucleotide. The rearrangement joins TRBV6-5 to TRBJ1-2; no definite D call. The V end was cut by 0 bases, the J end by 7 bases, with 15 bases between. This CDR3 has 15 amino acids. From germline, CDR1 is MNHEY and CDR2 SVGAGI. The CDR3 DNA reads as TGTGCCAGCAGTTACTCGGGGTGGGGAGAGAGTGGCTACACCTTC. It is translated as CASSYSGWGESGYTF.

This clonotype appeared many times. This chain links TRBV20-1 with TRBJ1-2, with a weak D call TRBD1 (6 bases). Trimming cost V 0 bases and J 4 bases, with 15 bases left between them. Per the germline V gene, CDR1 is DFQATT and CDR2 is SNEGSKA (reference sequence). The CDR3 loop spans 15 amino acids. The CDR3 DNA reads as TGCAGTGCTAGAGACCTCAGGGGTGGGAGCTATGGCTACACCTTC. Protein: CSARDLRGGSYGYTF.

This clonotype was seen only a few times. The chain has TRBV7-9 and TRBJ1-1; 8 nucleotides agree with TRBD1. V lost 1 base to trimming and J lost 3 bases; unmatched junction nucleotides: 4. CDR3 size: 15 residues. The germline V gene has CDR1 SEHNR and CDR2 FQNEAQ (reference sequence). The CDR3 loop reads CASSLEGQGYTEAFF. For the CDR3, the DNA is TGTGCCAGCAGCTTAGAAGGACAGGGCTACACTGAAGCTTTCTTT.

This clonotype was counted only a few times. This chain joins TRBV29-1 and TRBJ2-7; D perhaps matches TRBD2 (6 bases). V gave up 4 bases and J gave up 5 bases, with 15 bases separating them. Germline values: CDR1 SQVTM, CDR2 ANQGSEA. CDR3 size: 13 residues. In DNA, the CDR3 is TGCAGCGTTGGACTAGTTCTGCGGAACGAGCAGTACTTC. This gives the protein CSVGLVLRNEQYF.

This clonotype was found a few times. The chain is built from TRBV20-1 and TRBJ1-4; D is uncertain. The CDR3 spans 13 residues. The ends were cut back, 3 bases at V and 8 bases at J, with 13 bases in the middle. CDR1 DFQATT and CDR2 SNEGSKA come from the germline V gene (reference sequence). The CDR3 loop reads CSASSRAVEKLFF. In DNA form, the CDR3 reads TGCAGTGCTAGTTCGCGGGCTGTCGAAAAACTGTTTTTT.

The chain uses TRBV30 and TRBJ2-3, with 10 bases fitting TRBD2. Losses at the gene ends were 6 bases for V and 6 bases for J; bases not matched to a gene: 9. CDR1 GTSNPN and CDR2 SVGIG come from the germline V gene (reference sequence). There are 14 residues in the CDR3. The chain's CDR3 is CACLRSSGGDTQYF. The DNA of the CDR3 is TGTGCCTGCCTAAGGAGTAGCGGGGGGGATACGCAGTATTTT.